The next 14 T cell receptor beta chains were all read from a single sample in a study of tissue T cells after allogeneic stem cell transplantation (dated by TCRdb to between 2021 and 2024). The time point label for this specimen denotes: mouse harvest day 7 after allogeneic transplant. Mouse grafts consisting of 10^7 T-cell-depleted bone marrow cells combined with 10^6 splenic CD5+ T cells were administered by tail vein injection. The library was prepared using the immunoSEQ multiplex PCR assay. TCRdb limited this immuneACCESS table to in-frame rearrangements with V and J called. A share of clones is missing; checked studies link under half to unresolved V genes, and the rest is unexplained. This sample lists approximately 4,200 clones; roughly 50% were detected once. The ten largest clonotypes hold about 10% of the sample. The sample consisted of lymph node tissue. Receptors were obtained from a female BALB/c mouse given C57BL/6 T cells with graft-versus-host disease after an allogeneic hematopoietic cell transplant.

As regards this clone: Gene names denote mouse genes. Read data end 1 residue before the CDR3 end; the end is taken from the germline J gene. The chain combines TRBV4 with TRBJ1-1, with D uncertain. The CDR3 has 12 residues. The V end lost 3 bases, the J end lost 5 bases, and 7 bases lay between the germline ends. Germline V CDR1 and CDR2: LGHDT, YNNKQL (reference sequence). CDR3 sequence reads: CASSYQKTEVFF. The DNA read from the CDR3 is TGTGCCAGCAGCTATCAAAAAACAGAAGTCTTC.

Concerning this clone itself: The genes and germline here are from mouse. Read data end 1 residue before the CDR3 end; the end is taken from the germline J gene. The rearrangement joins TRBV4 to TRBJ2-7, with D perhaps being TRBD1 or TRBD2 (5 bases each). This CDR3 has 11 residues. Germline-derived CDR1 and CDR2 are LGHDT and YNNKQL (reference sequence). Trimming removed 4 bases at V and 4 bases at J, with 5 bases between. Here the CDR3 reads CASSWGYEQYF. The part of the CDR3 DNA that was read is TGTGCCAGCAGCTGGGGGTATGAACAGTAC.

This clone was counted a few times. The genes and germline here are from mouse. The read stops 1 residue short of the end of the CDR3; the missing end is completed from the germline J gene. The chain couples TRBV20 to TRBJ2-7; 9 nucleotides match TRBD2. Germline V CDR1 and CDR2: GFQATS, STVNSAI. The CDR3 contains 14 residues. J was trimmed by 6 bases and V by 0 bases; bases with no gene match: 6. CDR3 sequence: CGARDLGGALEQYF. The part of the CDR3 DNA that was read is TGTGGTGCTAGGGATCTTGGGGGGGCGCTTGAACAGTAC.

This clone has just a few counts. The gene names here belong to mouse. The read gets to within 1 residue of the CDR3 end, and the germline J gene fills in the rest. J is TRBJ1-4 and V is TRBV16; 8 bases line up with TRBD1. With V trimmed by 5 bases and J by 0 bases, 2 bases remained unmatched. Germline V gene sequence: CDR1 SGHSA, CDR2 FRNQAP. CDR3 length: 15 amino acids. This CDR3 is CASSLQGVSNERLFF. CDR3 DNA (partial): TGTGCAAGCAGCCTACAGGGGGTTTCCAACGAAAGATTATTT.

Turning to this clone: Mouse gene names apply. Read coverage stops 1 residue before the CDR3 terminus; the germline J gene supplies the remainder. This chain uses TRBV15 with TRBJ2-7, with TRBD2 identical over 12 bases. Trimming cost V 6 bases and J 7 bases; bases outside gene matches: 10. Germline CDR1 SGHND, CDR2 FRSKSL. This CDR3 region has 15 residues. Incomplete CDR3 DNA: TGTGCCAGCAGCCACCGGGACTGGGGGGCGCAAGAACAGTAC. Protein product: CASSHRDWGAQEQY. The whole CDR3 protein reads CASSHRDWGAQEQYF.

This clone has only a few counts. Any gene name here is a mouse gene name. The read is 1 residue too short to cover the CDR3 end, so that end is filled in from the germline J gene. The chain has TRBV13-1 and TRBJ2-7; TRBD2 matches at 12 bases. CDR1 and CDR2 (germline): NSHNY, SYGAGN. V shed 4 bases, J shed 4 bases, and the junction held 3 bases outside the gene matches. There are 14 residues in the CDR3. CDR3 DNA (partial): TGTGCCAGCAGTTGGGACTGGGGGGTATATGAACAGTAC. Translating gives CASSWDWGVYEQY. The whole CDR3 sequence reads CASSWDWGVYEQYF.

Of note for this clone: The gene names here belong to mouse. The read finishes 1 residue shy of the CDR3 end, and the germline J gene is used to complete it. The gene calls are TRBV13-1 and TRBJ1-4, with a tentative D call TRBD1 (6 bases). Between the trimmed V and J ends, which lost 0 bases and 5 bases, there was a span of 11 bases. This CDR3 comprises 15 residues. CDR1 is NSHNY, CDR2 SYGAGN, per germline. CDR3: CASSDATGRNERLFF. The CDR3 DNA, read in part, is TGTGCCAGCAGTGATGCAACAGGGAGGAACGAAAGATTATTT.

Only one count was recorded for this clone. Any gene name here is a mouse gene name. The CDR3 extends 1 residue past the end of the read, so its final part is completed from the germline J gene. The chain links TRBV13-3 to TRBJ2-3; 7 bases are shared with TRBD1. CDR1 and CDR2 from the germline V gene are NNHDY and SYVADS. V shed 2 bases and J 3 bases; nucleotides not matched to a gene: 0. The CDR3 runs to 13 residues. CDR3 bases read: TGTGCCAGCAGTGAACAGGGGGCAGAAACGCTGTAT. This codes for CASSEQGAETLY. The full-length CDR3 reads as CASSEQGAETLYF.

Of note for this clone: Mouse germline and gene names are used. The read ends 1 residue early relative to the CDR3; the germline J gene fills the gap. The chain has TRBV13-3 and TRBJ2-2; a possible D gene is TRBD1 (6 bases). The V end lost 6 bases, the J end lost 1 base, and 16 bases lay between the germline ends. CDR1 and CDR2 from the germline V gene are NNHDY and SYVADS. The CDR3 sequence is 16 residues long. The CDR3 loop reads CASKETGTKNTGQLYF. Incomplete CDR3 DNA: TGTGCCAGCAAAGAAACCGGGACAAAAAACACCGGGCAGCTCTAC.

This clone occurred a few times. Gene labels here are mouse ones. The read stops 1 residue short of the end of the CDR3; the missing end is completed from the germline J gene. This rearrangement joins TRBV4 to TRBJ1-2; perhaps TRBD1 as D (5 bases). V lost 3 bases to trimming and J lost 0 bases, with 5 bases between them. CDR1 and CDR2 (germline): LGHDT, YNNKQL (reference sequence). This CDR3 spans 13 amino acids. CDR3 bases read: TGTGCCAGCAGCTACAGGGCAAACTCCGACTACACC. Protein sequence: CASSYRANSDYT. The full CDR3 is CASSYRANSDYTF.

This clone was observed a few times. Mouse gene names and germline throughout. The CDR3 extends 1 residue past the end of the read, so its final part is completed from the germline J gene. The rearrangement uses TRBV26 and TRBJ1-2; 7 bases align to TRBD1. Germline values: CDR1 KGHPV, CDR2 FQNQEV (reference sequence). J was trimmed by 5 bases and V by 4 bases; bases with no gene match: 4. This CDR3 has 13 residues. Here the CDR3 reads CASSPTGRSDYTF. Incomplete CDR3 DNA: TGTGCCAGCAGTCCGACAGGGAGGTCCGACTACACC.

As regards this clone: The gene names here belong to mouse. Read sequence stops 1 residue before the CDR3 end, and the germline J gene provides the missing end. Other nucleotide sequences from this sample produce the same CDR3. V is TRBV13-1 and J is TRBJ2-5, with 9 bases matching TRBD1. From germline, CDR1 is NSHNY and CDR2 SYGAGN. The trim removed 5 bases at V and 3 bases at J, leaving 4 bases unmatched. The CDR3 loop spans 14 amino acids. The CDR3 loop reads CASSPDRGQDTQYF. The CDR3 bases that were read are TGTGCCAGCAGCCCGGACAGGGGTCAAGACACCCAGTAC.

With respect to this clone: Germline and genes: mouse. The sequenced fragment ends 1 residue before the CDR3 boundary, so the rest is inferred from the germline J gene. The chain links TRBV13-2 to TRBJ2-4; 8 bases map to TRBD1. There are 14 residues in the CDR3. V shed 0 bases, J shed 4 bases, and the junction held 1 base outside the gene matches. CDR1 is NNHNN, CDR2 SYGAGS, per germline (reference sequence). CDR3 DNA (partial): TGTGCCAGCGGTGATGCACAGGGGGAAAACACCTTGTAC. Residues: CASGDAQGENTLY. The full CDR3 protein is CASGDAQGENTLYF.

In the case of this clone: The genes are named according to mouse. The read falls 1 residue short of the CDR3 end, and the missing part is taken from the germline J gene. The rearrangement uses TRBV3 and TRBJ2-7; a possible D gene is TRBD2 (7 bases). The V end lost 5 bases, the J end lost 6 bases, and 8 bases lay between the germline ends. This CDR3 has 11 residues. Germline-derived CDR1 and CDR2 are SNHLY and FYNGKV (reference sequence). CDR3 in amino acids: CASSGGREQYF. The DNA read from the CDR3 is TGTGCCAGCAGCGGGGGGCGTGAACAGTAC. Complete variable domain (other parts from reference TRBV3 and TRBJ2-7): GPKVLQIPSHQIIDMGQMVTLNCDPVSNHLYFYWYKQILGQQMEFLVNFYNGKVMEKSKLFKDQFSVERPDGSYFTLKIQPTALEDSAVYFCASSGGREQYFGPGTRLTVL.